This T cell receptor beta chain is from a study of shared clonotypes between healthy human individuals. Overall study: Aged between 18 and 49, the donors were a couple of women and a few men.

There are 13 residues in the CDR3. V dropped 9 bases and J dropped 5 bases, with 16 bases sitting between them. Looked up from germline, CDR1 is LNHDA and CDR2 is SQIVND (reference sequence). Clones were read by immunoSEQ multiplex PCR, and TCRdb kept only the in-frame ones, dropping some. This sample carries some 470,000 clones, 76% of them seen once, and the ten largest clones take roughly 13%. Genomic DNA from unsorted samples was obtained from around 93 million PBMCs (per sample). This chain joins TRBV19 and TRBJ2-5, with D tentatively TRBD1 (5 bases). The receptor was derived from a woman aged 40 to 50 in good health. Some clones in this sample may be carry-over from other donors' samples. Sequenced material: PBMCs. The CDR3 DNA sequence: TGTGCCAGCATGGAACAGGTCGGGGAGACCCAGTACTTC. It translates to CASMEQVGETQYF. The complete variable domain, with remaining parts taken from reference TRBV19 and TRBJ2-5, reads DGGITQSPKYLFRKEGQNVTLSCEQNLNHDAMYWYRQDPGQGLRLIYYSQIVNDFQKGDIAEGYSVSREKKESFPLTVTSAQKNPTAFYLCASMEQVGETQYFGPGTRLLVL.